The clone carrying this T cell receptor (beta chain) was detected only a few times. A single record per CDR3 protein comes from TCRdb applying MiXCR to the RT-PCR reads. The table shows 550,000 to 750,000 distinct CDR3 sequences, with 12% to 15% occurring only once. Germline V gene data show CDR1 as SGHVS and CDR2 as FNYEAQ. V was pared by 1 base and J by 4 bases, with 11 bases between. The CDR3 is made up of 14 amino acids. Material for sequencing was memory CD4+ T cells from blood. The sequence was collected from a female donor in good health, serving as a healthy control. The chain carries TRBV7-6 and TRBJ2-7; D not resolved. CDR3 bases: TGTGCCAGCAGCTTAGTTGATGTAGGGTACGAGCAGTACTTC. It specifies CASSLVDVGYEQYF.